This T cell receptor beta chain was sequenced in a study of blood T cell repertoires in COVID-19 (dated by TCRdb to about 2020). Study-level background: The collaborator samples originated in the United States, Italy and Spain and spanned the acute and convalescent phases of COVID-19. HLA class I and class II types, where available, came from metadata supplied by the sample provider rather than from assay-based typing. Samples came from the ongoing ImmuneRACE study (first 160 participants) plus 1,254 subjects from 6 global collaborators. Sample metadata almost always included a de-identified subject ID, COVID-19 status, age in years and sex. Deeply sampled blood TCRbeta repertoires from subjects exposed to, actively infected with, or recovered from COVID-19 were included in the dataset. The material from the prospective study consisted of cDNA or gDNA derived from T cells, B-cell-depleted T cells, or PBMCs. The repertoires were released in a freely available public database intended as a resource for research on the immune response to SARS-CoV-2. Study-level results and caveats: The quantity of clinical and demographic metadata differed by source and by participant and was supplied without curation.

The V end gives up 2 bases and the J end 0 bases, leaving 2 bases in the junction not matched to a gene. Taken from the germline V gene, the CDR1 and CDR2 loops are SGDLS and YYNGEE. The CDR3, cysteine through phenylalanine, is 15 amino acids long. Only the CDR3 region is kept as DNA, spanning 45 bases read in frame from base 1. Details on this clone: Its antigen specificity is not known. No quality values exist for individual bases; no much larger clone is one base distant.

In Seattle, one collaborating source enrolled patients while the infection was active and tracked those patients longitudinally over the course of disease. Each collaborating institution followed its own protocols to collect whole blood in K2EDTA tubes. For TCRbeta analysis, collaborators shipped samples in one of three forms: frozen whole blood, isolated PBMCs, or DNA extracted from either of those sample types. TCRbeta CDR3 regions were amplified from genomic DNA by means of the immunoSEQ Assay, a bias-controlled multiplex PCR. Processing in the source paper ran as follows. The number of nucleated cells in each sample was estimated from the amplification of reference gene primers within the assay. To quantify the absolute abundance of each unique TCRbeta CDR3 rearrangement, sequence reads were collapsed and filtered. For each sample, productive Simpson clonality was calculated by taking the square root of Simpson's diversity index across productive rearrangements. TCRdb limited this immuneACCESS table to in-frame rearrangements with V and J called. A share of clones is missing; checked studies link under half to unresolved V genes, and the rest is unexplained. From that table come the V and J calls and clone size; the DNA was used to work out D and trimming. Present in this sample are 250,000 to 400,000 clones, about 91% of which were seen just once. The ten top clones hold 1.5% to 2% of the sample.

In this chain, TRBV9 is recombined with TRBJ2-3; TRBD2 matches 8 bases in the middle. Material for sequencing was peripheral blood. The TCR sequence derives from a woman aged 25 to 45 with COVID-19, enrolled during active disease. The nucleotide sequence is given as TGTGCCAGCAGCGTGCGGGGGGCTAGCACAGATACGCAGTATTTT. This gives the protein CASSVRGASTDTQYF.